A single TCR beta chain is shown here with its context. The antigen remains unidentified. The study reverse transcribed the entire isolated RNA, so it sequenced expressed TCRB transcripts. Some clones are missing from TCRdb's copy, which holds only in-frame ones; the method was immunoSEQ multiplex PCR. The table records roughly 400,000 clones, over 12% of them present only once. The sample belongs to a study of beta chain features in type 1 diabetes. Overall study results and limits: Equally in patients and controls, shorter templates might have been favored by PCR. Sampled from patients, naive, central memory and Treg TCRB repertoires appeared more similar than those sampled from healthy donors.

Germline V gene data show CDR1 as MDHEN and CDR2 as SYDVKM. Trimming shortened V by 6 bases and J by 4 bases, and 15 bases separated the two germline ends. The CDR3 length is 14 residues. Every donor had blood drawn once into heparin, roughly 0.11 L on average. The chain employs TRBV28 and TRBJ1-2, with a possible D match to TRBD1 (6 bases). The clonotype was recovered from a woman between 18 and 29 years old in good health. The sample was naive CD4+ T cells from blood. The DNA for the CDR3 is TGTGCCAGCAGGTCTGATGACAGGCCCTATGGCTACACCTTC. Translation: CASRSDDRPYGYTF.